This TCR beta chain was obtained from a study of blood T cell repertoires in COVID-19 (dated by TCRdb to the early 2020s). Background on the whole study: Samples covering the acute and convalescent phases of COVID-19 were provided by collaborators in the United States, Italy and Spain. The prospective study material was composed of cDNA or gDNA derived from T cells, B-cell-depleted T cells, or PBMCs. The dataset comprised deeply sampled blood TCRbeta repertoires from subjects exposed to, actively infected with, or recovered from COVID-19. The repertoires were released in a freely available public database meant as a resource for research on the immune response to SARS-CoV-2. Samples came from the ongoing ImmuneRACE study (first 160 participants) plus 1,254 subjects from 6 global collaborators. A de-identified subject ID, COVID-19 status, age in years and sex were almost always included in the sample metadata. Where HLA class I and class II types were available, the types were taken from metadata supplied by the sample provider, not from assay-based typing.

Each collaborating institution followed its own protocols to collect whole blood in K2EDTA tubes. For TCRbeta analysis, collaborators shipped samples as frozen whole blood, isolated PBMCs, or DNA extracted from either of those sample types. Findings and caveats that apply to the study as a whole: How much clinical and demographic metadata was included differed by source and by participant, and the metadata was provided uncurated.

Comment on this clone: No cognate antigen has been identified for it. Per-nucleotide qualities are absent, and no much larger clonotype sits a single base away.

The immunoSEQ Assay, a bias-controlled multiplex PCR, was used to amplify TCRbeta CDR3 regions from genomic DNA. Under the source paper's analysis protocol: Within the assay, amplification of reference gene primers was used to estimate how many nucleated cells each sample contained. To quantify the absolute abundance of each unique TCRbeta CDR3 rearrangement, sequence reads were collapsed and filtered. Productive Simpson clonality was computed per sample as the square root of Simpson's diversity index over productive rearrangements. TCRdb mirrors the immuneACCESS table, restricted to in-frame sequences. Some clones are absent from its copies; in checked studies, under half trace to an unresolved V gene, and the reason for the others is unknown. V and J calls and clone size are those listed in that table; D and trimming were worked out from the DNA. The sample yields approximately 230,000 clones; 85% to 90% were counted once. The ten largest account for around 1.5% of the sample.

The specimen was peripheral blood. The receptor comes from an elderly man with acute or convalescent COVID-19.

The DNA is TGTGCCAGCAGCTTAAGCACGGGGGCCTACAATGAGCAGTTCTTC. Its product reads: CASSLSTGAYNEQFF. The chain is assembled from TRBV11-1 and TRBJ2-1; the D gene is perhaps TRBD2, on 6 matching bases. Deletion took 2 bases off V and 2 bases off J, with a span of 10 bases between the germline ends. Spanning cysteine to phenylalanine, the CDR3 consists of 15 amino acids. Only the CDR3 DNA stays, 45 bases, in frame from base 1. The germline V gene (reference sequence) yields SGHAT for CDR1 and FQDESV for CDR2.